This TCR beta chain was captured by sequencing in a study of blood T cell repertoires in COVID-19. The CDR3 covers 15 residues. The V and J ends lost 3 bases and 8 bases, in that order; junction bases with no gene match: 4. The V gene's germline CDR1 is MDHEN and CDR2 SYDVKM. The data were produced by immunoSEQ multiplex PCR, yet TCRdb's version contains in-frame clones alone and is incomplete. The table has about 62,000 clones, 88% seen once. The TCR was taken from a human donor in a cohort sampled during active COVID-19. The specimen sequenced was peripheral blood. The chain links TRBV28 to TRBJ2-1, with 13 bases aligning to TRBD2. DNA of the CDR3: TGTGCCAGCAGTTTCCGGACTAGCGGGAGCTATGAGCAGTTCTTC. Translating gives CASSFRTSGSYEQFF.